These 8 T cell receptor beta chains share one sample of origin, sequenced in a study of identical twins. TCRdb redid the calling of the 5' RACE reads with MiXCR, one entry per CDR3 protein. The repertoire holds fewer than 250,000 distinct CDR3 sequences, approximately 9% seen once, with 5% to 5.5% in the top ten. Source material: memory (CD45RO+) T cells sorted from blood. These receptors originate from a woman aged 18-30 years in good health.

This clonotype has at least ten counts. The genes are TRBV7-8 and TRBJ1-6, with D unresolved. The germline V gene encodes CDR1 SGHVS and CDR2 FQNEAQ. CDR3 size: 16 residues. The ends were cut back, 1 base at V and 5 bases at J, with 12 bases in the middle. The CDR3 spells CASSLGAVMDNSPLHF. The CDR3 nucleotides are TGTGCCAGCAGCTTAGGAGCGGTGATGGATAATTCACCCCTCCACTTT.

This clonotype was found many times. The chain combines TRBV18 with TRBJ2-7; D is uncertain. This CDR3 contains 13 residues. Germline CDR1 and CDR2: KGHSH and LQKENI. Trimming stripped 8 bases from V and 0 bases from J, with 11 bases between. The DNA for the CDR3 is TGTGCCAGCAGCTTGCCCGGCTCCTACGAGCAGTACTTC. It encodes CASSLPGSYEQYF. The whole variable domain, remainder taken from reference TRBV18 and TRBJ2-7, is NAGVMQNPRHLVRRRGQEARLRCSPMKGHSHVYWYRQLPEEGLKFMVYLQKENIIDESGMPKERFSAEFPKEGPSILRIQQVVRGDSAAYFCASSLPGSYEQYFGPGTRLTVT.

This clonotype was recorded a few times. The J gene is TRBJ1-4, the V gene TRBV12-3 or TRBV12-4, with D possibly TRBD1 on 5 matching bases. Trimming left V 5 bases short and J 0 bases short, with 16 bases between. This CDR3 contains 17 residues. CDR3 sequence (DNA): TGTGCCAGCAGTCAAGGAGGGACCTCCGCAACTAATGAAAAACTGTTTTTT. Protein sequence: CASSQGGTSATNEKLFF.

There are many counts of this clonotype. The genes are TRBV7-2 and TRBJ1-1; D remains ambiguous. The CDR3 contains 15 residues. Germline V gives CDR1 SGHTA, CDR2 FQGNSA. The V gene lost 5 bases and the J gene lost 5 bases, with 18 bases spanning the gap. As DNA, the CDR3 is TGTGCCAGCAGCGCGCATACGGGGAGGACGACTGAAGCTTTCTTT. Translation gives CASSAHTGRTTEAFF.

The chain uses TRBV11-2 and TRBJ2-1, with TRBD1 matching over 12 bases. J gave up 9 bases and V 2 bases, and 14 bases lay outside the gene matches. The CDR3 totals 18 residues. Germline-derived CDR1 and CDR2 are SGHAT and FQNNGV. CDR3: CASSLFAGGTGGMGEQFF. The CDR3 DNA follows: TGTGCCAGCAGCTTATTCGCCGGGGGGACAGGGGGCATGGGTGAGCAGTTCTTC.

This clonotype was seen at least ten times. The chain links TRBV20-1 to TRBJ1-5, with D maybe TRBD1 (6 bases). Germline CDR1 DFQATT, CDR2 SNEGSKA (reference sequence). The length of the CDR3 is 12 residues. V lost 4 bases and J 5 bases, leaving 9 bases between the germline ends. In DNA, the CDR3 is TGCAGTGCTACGGACAGCGATCAGCCCCAGCATTTT. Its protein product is CSATDSDQPQHF.

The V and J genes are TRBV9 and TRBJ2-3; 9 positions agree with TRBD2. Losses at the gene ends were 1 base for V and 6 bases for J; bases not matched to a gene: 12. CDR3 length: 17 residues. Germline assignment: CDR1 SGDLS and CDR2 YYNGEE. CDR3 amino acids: CASSVSPGGGGQDTQYF. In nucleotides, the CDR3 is TGTGCCAGCAGCGTAAGTCCAGGCGGGGGGGGTCAGGATACGCAGTATTTT.

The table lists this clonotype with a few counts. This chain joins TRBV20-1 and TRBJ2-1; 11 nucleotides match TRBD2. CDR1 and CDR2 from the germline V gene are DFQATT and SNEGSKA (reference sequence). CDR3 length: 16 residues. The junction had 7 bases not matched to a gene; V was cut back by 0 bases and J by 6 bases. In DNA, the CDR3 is TGCAGTGCTAGAGACCTTAGCGGGGGGGCAGGCAATGAGCAGTTCTTC. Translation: CSARDLSGGAGNEQFF.